This T cell receptor beta chain stems from a study of OX40 agonist ivuxolimab in advanced cancers. Measured with immunoSEQ multiplex PCR; TCRdb has only the in-frame clones, and not every one. The sample consists of roughly 130,000 clones, over 85% of them appearing once. The CDR3 is made up of 15 amino acids. Trimming took 0 bases from V and 0 from J, leaving 4 bases between them. The germline V gene encodes CDR1 SGHKS and CDR2 YYEKEE (reference sequence). Patients were excluded for autoimmune disease history or systemic immunosuppression. This chain links TRBV5-5 with TRBJ1-6; D is unresolved. The input for sequencing was CD4+ or CD8+ T cells sorted from blood, taken in a trial of the OX40 agonist ivuxolimab. This clonotype originated in an adult with an advanced solid tumor such as melanoma, head and neck, liver or kidney cancer. The CDR3 is CASSLVSSYNSPLHF. Written as DNA, the CDR3 is TGTGCCAGCAGCTTGGTCAGCTCCTATAATTCACCCCTCCACTTT.